Listed below are T cell receptor beta chains from one sample, sequenced in a study of blood T cell repertoires in COVID-19. Generated by immunoSEQ multiplex PCR, the TCRdb table keeps only in-frame clones and is missing some. The sample lists approximately 130,000 clones, around 78% occurring once. Sequenced sample: peripheral blood. These receptor sequences come from a human donor in a cohort sampled during active COVID-19. The CDR3 runs from the conserved cysteine through the conserved F or W. The order of the fields is D gene, V gene, J gene, clone size, CDR3 protein, CDR3 DNA. A D gene is named only where the DNA matches it firmly. Expanded clones get a size class; other rows say once, few or many, or leave the size out.

NA	TRBV7-6	TRBJ2-6	NA	CASSLERSSGANVLTF	TGTGCCAGCAGCCTAGAGAGGAGCTCTGGGGCCAACGTCCTGACTTTC
TRBD2	TRBV27	TRBJ2-1	NA	CASSSRLAASSYNEQFF	TGTGCCAGCAGTTCCCGACTAGCAGCTAGCTCCTACAATGAGCAGTTCTTC
NA	TRBV2	TRBJ1-5	NA	CASSESAQGLGNQPQHF	TGTGCCAGCAGTGAATCGGCTCAGGGGTTGGGAAATCAGCCCCAGCATTTT
TRBD1	TRBV5-4	TRBJ2-3	NA	CASSPGTGADTQYF	TGTGCCAGCAGCCCTGGGACAGGAGCAGATACGCAGTATTTT
NA	TRBV20-1	TRBJ1-1	NA	CQPQGNTEAFF	TGCCAACCACAGGGGAACACTGAAGCTTTCTTT
NA	TRBV19	TRBJ1-2	NA	CASSIGASVYYGYTF	TGTGCCAGTAGTATAGGGGCATCAGTTTACTATGGCTACACCTTC
TRBD2	TRBV7-9	TRBJ2-1	NA	CASSLVRASGGTEQFF	TGTGCCAGCAGCTTAGTTCGTGCTAGCGGGGGGACTGAGCAGTTCTTC
NA	TRBV28	TRBJ1-1	NA	CASSLGHLGGAFF	TGTGCCAGCAGTTTGGGACACTTAGGGGGAGCTTTCTTT
TRBD2	TRBV7-2	TRBJ2-5	NA	CASSPSGAGDRPWTQYF	TGTGCCAGCAGCCCCTCTGGGGCGGGGGACCGCCCGTGGACCCAGTACTTC
TRBD1	TRBV30	TRBJ2-2	NA	CAWSFPGTGNTGELFF	TGTGCCTGGAGTTTCCCCGGGACAGGGAACACCGGGGAGCTGTTTTTT
NA	TRBV10-3	TRBJ2-2	NA	CAISDRVGENTGELFF	TGTGCCATCAGTGACCGAGTAGGGGAGAACACCGGGGAGCTGTTTTTT
TRBD2	TRBV6-6	TRBJ2-5	few	CATETGGETQYF	TGTGCCACCGAGACGGGGGGAGAGACCCAGTACTTC
NA	TRBV19	TRBJ2-5	NA	CASSIFETQYF	TGTGCCAGTAGTATCTTTGAGACCCAGTACTTC
NA	TRBV5-1	TRBJ1-6	NA	CASSRQDLSSYNSPLHF	TGCGCCAGCAGCCGACAGGACCTGAGCTCCTATAATTCACCCCTCCACTTT
NA	TRBV3-1/TRBV3-2	TRBJ2-7	NA	CASSQDFGGGYEQYF	TGTGCCAGCAGCCAAGATTTCGGGGGAGGTTACGAGCAGTACTTC
TRBD2	TRBV6-6	TRBJ2-1	NA	CASSYSTSGQFF	TGTGCCAGCAGTTACTCGACTAGCGGGCAGTTCTTC
TRBD1	TRBV5-1	TRBJ1-5	few	CASSRTGGDQPQHF	TGCGCCAGCAGTCGGACAGGGGGCGATCAGCCCCAGCATTTT
TRBD1	TRBV6-5	TRBJ2-7	once	CASRTGDTYEQYF	TGTGCCAGCAGAACAGGGGACACCTACGAGCAGTACTTC
TRBD1	TRBV18	TRBJ1-6	once	CASSPDRSNSPLHF	TGTGCCAGCTCACCGGACAGGTCGAATTCACCCCTCCACTTT
TRBD1	TRBV6-1	TRBJ2-1	NA	CASSVLGQGRGNEQFF	TGTGCCAGCAGTGTCTTAGGACAGGGTCGTGGGAATGAGCAGTTCTTC
TRBD1	TRBV6-5	TRBJ2-7	NA	CASSLVTGSDEQYF	TGTGCCAGCAGTTTGGTGACAGGGTCCGACGAGCAGTACTTC